The 26 T cell receptor beta chains in this list originate from one sample, sequenced in a study of OX40 agonist ivuxolimab in advanced cancers. Libraries were constructed by the immunoSEQ multiplex PCR assay. In its TCRdb copy, this immuneACCESS table keeps in-frame sequences only and misses some clones. Where compared with another copy, unresolved V genes explain less than half of these, and the others have no known cause. The sample records tens of thousands of clones, 80% to 90% of which are singletons. The ten largest make up 6.5% of the sample. Sequencing was performed on CD4+ or CD8+ T cells sorted from blood, taken in a trial of the OX40 agonist ivuxolimab. These receptors were taken from an adult with an advanced solid tumor such as melanoma, head and neck, liver or kidney cancer.

In DNA, the CDR3 is TGCAGCGTTGCTGGCCCTGTGGCAGATACGCAGTATTTT. Its translation: CSVAGPVADTQYF. This chain joins TRBV29-1 and TRBJ2-3; D is unclear. The CDR3 is 13 amino acids. Deletions cut 4 bases from V and 4 bases from J, with 12 bases between. CDR1 is SQVTM and CDR2 is ANQGSEA in the germline V gene.

This clone has just one count. This chain uses TRBV6-5 with TRBJ2-7; the D gene is possibly TRBD1 (5 bases). CDR1 is MNHEY, CDR2 SVGAGI, per germline. V shed 2 bases and J shed 7 bases, with 9 bases lying between them. The length of the CDR3 is 12 residues. The CDR3 spells CASSYVPGEQYF. The CDR3 DNA reads as TGTGCCAGCAGTTACGTACCAGGGGAGCAGTACTTC.

This clone has just a few counts. This chain connects TRBV29-1 to TRBJ1-1; 7 nucleotides line up with TRBD1. CDR1 is SQVTM, CDR2 ANQGSEA, per germline. Unmatched junction bases numbered 5, after V lost 6 bases and J lost 4 bases. CDR3 size: 12 residues. The CDR3 is CSVPTGATEAFF. The DNA of the CDR3 is TGCAGCGTACCCACAGGGGCCACTGAAGCTTTCTTT.

The J gene is TRBJ1-1, the V gene TRBV7-6; a weak D match, TRBD1 (6 bases). V was clipped by 4 bases and J by 5 bases, with 11 bases between them. CDR1 and CDR2 from the germline V gene are SGHVS and FNYEAQ. This CDR3 spans 13 amino acids. The DNA of the CDR3 is TGTGCCAGCAGCTCAGGACAGTGGACTGAAGCTTTCTTT. Protein product: CASSSGQWTEAFF.

This rearrangement joins TRBV6-5 to TRBJ2-5; TRBD1 matches 8 bases. The V gene's germline CDR1 is MNHEY and CDR2 SVGAGI. This CDR3 comprises 15 residues. V lost 5 bases to trimming and J lost 5 bases; unmatched junction nucleotides: 10. CDR3 protein: CASSPAGQGGETQYF. The CDR3 nucleotides are TGTGCCAGCAGTCCGGCCGGACAGGGCGGGGAGACCCAGTACTTC.

This clone was seen more than once but under ten times. The J gene is TRBJ2-7, the V gene TRBV7-9; 11 bases are a match to TRBD2. CDR1 SEHNR and CDR2 FQNEAQ come from the germline V gene (reference sequence). The ends lost 4 bases at V and 4 bases at J; junction bases unmatched: 3. The CDR3 runs 14 residues. The CDR3 region has the DNA TGTGCCAGCAGCTCCGGGACTAGCGGTTACGAGCAGTACTTC. Protein sequence: CASSSGTSGYEQYF.

The chain couples TRBV30 to TRBJ1-3; D ambiguous. V was shortened by 2 bases and J by 1 base, with 9 bases between the two germline ends. The CDR3 is 14 amino acids. Germline V gives CDR1 GTSNPN, CDR2 SVGIG (reference sequence). The CDR3 nucleotides are TGTGCCTGGAGTTACCTAGGTTCTGGAAACACCATATATTTT. As protein: CAWSYLGSGNTIYF.

This chain joins TRBV5-3 and TRBJ2-7, with D possibly being TRBD2 (5 bases). TRBV5-3 is an ORF, and what it does is uncertain. The CDR3 covers 14 residues. Deletions cut 4 bases from V and 6 bases from J, with 17 bases between. The CDR3 bases are TGTGCCAGAAGCCGTCTGGACTCTTTCACCGAGCAGTACTTC. Encoded protein: CARSRLDSFTEQYF.

The rearrangement joins TRBV7-9 to TRBJ1-2; tentatively, D is TRBD1 (5 bases). V was pared by 5 bases and J by 10 bases, with 20 bases between. The CDR3 runs to 14 residues. Per the germline V gene, CDR1 is SEHNR and CDR2 is FQNEAQ (reference sequence). This CDR3 is CASSPALGGADYTF. The CDR3 bases are TGTGCCAGCAGCCCGGCCCTGGGAGGGGCGGACTACACCTTC. Combining the CDR3 with reference TRBV7-9 and TRBJ1-2 gives the whole variable domain DTGVSQNPRHKITKRGQNVTFRCDPISEHNRLYWYRQTLGQGPEFLTYFQNEAQLEKSRLLSDRFSAERPKGSFSTLEIQRTEQGDSAMYLCASSPALGGADYTFGSGTRLTVV.

This sequence joins TRBV7-9 and TRBJ2-3; TRBD2 agrees at 12 bases. Per germline, CDR1 SEHNR and CDR2 FQNEAQ (reference sequence). The V and J ends lost 5 bases and 1 base, in that order; junction bases with no gene match: 13. The length of the CDR3 is 19 residues. The CDR3 DNA sequence: TGTGCCAGCAGCCCCCGGGCTAGCGGGAGGGCCCCCCGCACAGATACGCAGTATTTT. This sequence encodes CASSPRASGRAPRTDTQYF.

The J gene is TRBJ1-2, the V gene TRBV14; no firm D call. The V and J ends lost 1 base and 4 bases respectively, with 13 bases between them. Germline CDR1 and CDR2: SGHDN and FVKESK. CDR3 length equals 15 residues. The CDR3 nucleotides read TGTGCCAGCAGCCAAGTGCCAGGAATTACCTATGGCTACACCTTC. It yields the protein CASSQVPGITYGYTF.

The chain recombines TRBV27 with TRBJ1-5, with a weak D call TRBD1 (5 bases). Germline assignment: CDR1 MNHEY and CDR2 SMNVEV (reference sequence). The CDR3 spans 16 residues. Trimming shortened V by 4 bases and J by 0 bases, and 13 bases separated the two germline ends. In DNA, the CDR3 is TGTGCCAGCAGTTCTCAGGGTTTCTATAGCAATCAGCCCCAGCATTTT. It codes for CASSSQGFYSNQPQHF.

The genes are TRBV13 and TRBJ1-6; TRBD1 matches at 8 bases. There are 15 residues in the CDR3. Trimming took 1 base from V and 5 from J; bases not matched to a gene: 1. Germline loops: CDR1 PRHDT, CDR2 FYEKMQ (reference sequence). The CDR3 region has the DNA TGTGCCAGCAGCTTAGTGACAGGGGATAATTCACCCCTCCACTTT. Translation gives CASSLVTGDNSPLHF.

The chain links TRBV27 to TRBJ2-3; maybe TRBD2 (6 bases). The CDR3 runs 15 residues. Germline lookup yields CDR1 MNHEY and CDR2 SMNVEV (reference sequence). V was clipped by 4 bases and J by 4 bases, with 15 bases between them. CDR3 DNA: TGTGCCAGCAGTTCCCTGGCGGGGTTGGCAGATACGCAGTATTTT. Translated: CASSSLAGLADTQYF.

The rearrangement uses TRBV7-9 and TRBJ2-5; TRBD2 agrees at 10 bases. The DNA end is more similar to TRBJ2-7, so the J call may be wrong. From germline, CDR1 is SEHNR and CDR2 FQNEAQ (reference sequence). This CDR3 spans 14 amino acids. Here the CDR3 DNA reads TGTGCCAGCAGCGGGGGACTAGCGCTCTACGAGCAGTACTTC. Encoded protein: CASSGGLALYEQYF.

The rearrangement joins TRBV19 to TRBJ2-2, with D tentatively TRBD1 (6 bases). Germline V gene data show CDR1 as LNHDA and CDR2 as SQIVND (reference sequence). The CDR3 is 16 amino acids. Trimming took 1 base from V and 6 from J, leaving 15 bases between them. In nucleotides, the CDR3 is TGTGCCAGTAGTATAGGTTCCAGGGGTTTAGCCGGGGAGCTGTTTTTT. This gives the protein CASSIGSRGLAGELFF.

The chain is built from TRBV25-1 and TRBJ2-1; 11 bases are shared with TRBD2. The CDR3 has 16 residues. Germline CDR1 is MGHDK and CDR2 is SYGVNS. V shed 4 bases, J shed 4 bases, and the junction held 6 bases outside the gene matches. The CDR3 DNA sequence: TGTGCCAGCAGTGTTCCCGGGACTAGCGGATACAATGAGCAGTTCTTC. It translates to CASSVPGTSGYNEQFF.

The CDR3 reads CASSPLVGSNYGYTF. The DNA for the CDR3 is TGCGCCAGCAGCCCCCTCGTGGGGTCTAACTATGGCTACACCTTC. The chain employs TRBV4-3 and TRBJ1-2; D gene uncertain. The CDR3 length is 15 residues. Germline CDR1 and CDR2: LGHNA and YSLEER. V was shortened by 4 bases and J by 0 bases, with 12 bases between the two germline ends.

This chain links TRBV7-2 with TRBJ1-1; D not resolved. V gave up 1 base and J gave up 0 bases, with 12 bases separating them. Germline loops: CDR1 SGHTA, CDR2 FQGNSA. The CDR3 runs 16 residues. The CDR3 is CASSLDQAPMNTEAFF. The CDR3 DNA reads TGTGCCAGCAGCTTAGATCAGGCCCCGATGAACACTGAAGCTTTCTTT.

The J gene is TRBJ2-3, the V gene TRBV7-9; D gene uncertain. CDR1 is SEHNR and CDR2 is FQNEAQ in the germline V gene (reference sequence). The CDR3 is 14 amino acids. Deletions cut 5 bases from V and 2 bases from J, with 11 bases between. CDR3 amino acids: CASSGRPYTDTQYF. The CDR3 nucleotides read TGTGCCAGCAGCGGACGGCCGTACACAGATACGCAGTATTTT.

The J gene is TRBJ1-1, the V gene TRBV6-5, with D possibly being TRBD1 (6 bases). The CDR3 runs to 13 residues. V was trimmed by 2 bases and J by 4 bases, leaving 8 bases between them. Germline V CDR1 and CDR2: MNHEY, SVGAGI. Here the CDR3 reads CASSYGRGTEAFF. The CDR3 nucleotides read TGTGCCAGCAGTTACGGCAGGGGCACTGAAGCTTTCTTT.

CDR3 nucleotide sequence: TGTGCCAGCAGTGCGGACTTGAGCTCCTACAATGAGCAGTTCTTC. The encoded protein is CASSADLSSYNEQFF. The V call is TRBV28, the J call TRBJ2-1; weak D call: TRBD2 (5 bases). This CDR3 contains 15 residues. Germline V lookup: CDR1 MDHEN, CDR2 SYDVKM. V was trimmed by 5 bases and J by 0 bases, leaving 11 bases between them. Variable domain in full (rest from reference TRBV28 and TRBJ2-1): DVKVTQSSRYLVKRTGEKVFLECVQDMDHENMFWYRQDPGLGLRLIYFSYDVKMKEKGDIPEGYSVSREKKERFSLILESASTNQTSMYLCASSADLSSYNEQFFGPGTRLTVL.

The chain uses TRBV27 and TRBJ2-1; TRBD1 matches at 10 bases. The germline V gene has CDR1 MNHEY and CDR2 SMNVEV (reference sequence). The CDR3 contains 16 residues. The J segment lost 6 bases and the V segment lost 3 bases, leaving 8 bases of the junction unmatched. CDR3 in amino acids: CASSFLPTGGTNEQFF. CDR3 bases: TGTGCCAGCAGTTTCCTCCCGACAGGGGGCACCAATGAGCAGTTCTTC.

This clone was detected only a few times. The chain has TRBV4-1 and TRBJ1-1; D unclear. The CDR3 contains 13 residues. Between the trimmed V and J ends, which lost 1 base and 4 bases, there was a span of 7 bases. Per germline, CDR1 MGHRA and CDR2 YSYEKL. CDR3 sequence (DNA): TGCGCCAGCAGCCAAGCCCGAGGCACTGAAGCTTTCTTT. As protein: CASSQARGTEAFF.

The chain employs TRBV19 and TRBJ1-5; D unclear. The CDR3 extends over 13 amino acids. The germline V and J ends were trimmed by 5 bases and 7 bases, with 12 bases remaining between them. Germline CDR1 and CDR2: LNHDA and SQIVND (reference sequence). The CDR3: CASSERLGQPQHF. CDR3 in DNA: TGTGCCAGTAGTGAACGCCTGGGGCAGCCCCAGCATTTT.

The genes are TRBV28 and TRBJ2-1; D might be TRBD1 (5 bases). CDR3 size: 14 residues. Germline CDR1 and CDR2: MDHEN and SYDVKM. V lost 4 bases to trimming and J lost 1 base, with 8 bases between them. The CDR3 coding sequence is TGTGCCAGCAGTTCGACAGCATCCTACAATGAGCAGTTCTTC. Translation gives CASSSTASYNEQFF.